A selection of T cell receptor beta chains follows, all from one sample in a study of blood T cells in healthy people across ages. TCRdb ran MiXCR on the 5' RACE reads and lists one entry per CDR3 protein. Among 800,000 to 950,000 distinct CDR3 sequences, about 34% were seen once, and the ten largest hold 10% to 15%. Sequenced material: blood. These receptors all stem from a man between 18 and 29 years old in good health. Both conserved end residues are part of each CDR3. The order of the fields is V gene, J gene, clone size, D gene, CDR3 DNA, CDR3 protein. The D gene is left open where the match is weak. Clone sizes are given selectively: once, few, many, or a class where the clone is expanded.

v_gene: TRBV20-1
j_gene: TRBJ1-1
abundance: .
d_gene: TRBD1
CDR3nt: TGCAGTGCTAGACTTTTGACAGGGGGACGGGCCACTGAAGCTTTCTTT
CDR3aa: CSARLLTGGRATEAFF

v_gene: TRBV4-2
j_gene: TRBJ2-5
abundance: .
d_gene: TRBD2
CDR3nt: TGTGCCAGCAGCCCCGAGGGACTAGTCCAAGAGACCCAGTACTTC
CDR3aa: CASSPEGLVQETQYF

v_gene: TRBV4-2
j_gene: TRBJ2-7
abundance: many
d_gene: .
CDR3nt: TGTGCCAGCAGCCAAGATGGGTCGCGTAGGGCCTCCTACGAGCAGTACTTC
CDR3aa: CASSQDGSRRASYEQYF

v_gene: TRBV5-1
j_gene: TRBJ2-3
abundance: many
d_gene: .
CDR3nt: TGCGCCAGCAGCGCTAACAGGGCAGATACGCAGTATTTT
CDR3aa: CASSANRADTQYF

v_gene: TRBV5-1
j_gene: TRBJ2-4
abundance: once
d_gene: .
CDR3nt: TGCGCCAGCAGCTCCCGGGGGTCTGCCAAAAACATTCAGTACTTC
CDR3aa: CASSSRGSAKNIQYF

v_gene: TRBV14
j_gene: TRBJ1-2
abundance: .
d_gene: TRBD1
CDR3nt: TGTGCCAGCAGCCAAGCCGGGACAGGGGGCAGGGGCTACACCTTC
CDR3aa: CASSQAGTGGRGYTF

v_gene: TRBV6-2/TRBV6-3
j_gene: TRBJ2-1
abundance: .
d_gene: .
CDR3nt: TGTGCCAGCAGCCACGGGGCTGAGCAGTTCTTC
CDR3aa: CASSHGAEQFF

v_gene: TRBV12-3/TRBV12-4
j_gene: TRBJ2-5
abundance: .
d_gene: .
CDR3nt: TGTGCCAGCAGTTTAAAGTCAATGGGGGCGAGGGAGGAGACCCAGTACTTC
CDR3aa: CASSLKSMGAREETQYF

v_gene: TRBV15
j_gene: TRBJ2-7
abundance: few
d_gene: .
CDR3nt: TGTGCCACCAGCATACCTGCAGGACCCCCGCGGAATGAGCAGTACTTC
CDR3aa: CATSIPAGPPRNEQYF

v_gene: TRBV20-1
j_gene: TRBJ1-5
abundance: .
d_gene: .
CDR3nt: TGCAGTGCCTTAACTAGCACCACAGATACGCAGCATTTT
CDR3aa: CSALTSTTDTQHF

v_gene: TRBV29-1
j_gene: TRBJ1-2
abundance: .
d_gene: .
CDR3nt: TGCAGCGTTGAAGATCCCCAAGGCTACACCTTC
CDR3aa: CSVEDPQGYTF

v_gene: TRBV29-1
j_gene: TRBJ2-7
abundance: .
d_gene: .
CDR3nt: TGCAGCGTCGGGCAATCGGCGGGACAGCTAACCTACGAGCAGTACTTC
CDR3aa: CSVGQSAGQLTYEQYF

v_gene: TRBV19
j_gene: TRBJ2-3
abundance: few
d_gene: .
CDR3nt: TGTGCCAGTAGTATAACAGGGGAGGTCACAGATACGCAGTATTTT
CDR3aa: CASSITGEVTDTQYF

v_gene: TRBV5-1
j_gene: TRBJ2-3
abundance: .
d_gene: .
CDR3nt: TGCGCCGGCAGCTTGAGGGGGGGAGATACGCAGTATTTT
CDR3aa: CAGSLRGGDTQYF

v_gene: TRBV2
j_gene: TRBJ2-1
abundance: .
d_gene: .
CDR3nt: TGTGCCAGCAGTGAAGAGGCAGTGGGGCGCGAGCAGTTCTTC
CDR3aa: CASSEEAVGREQFF

v_gene: TRBV5-1
j_gene: TRBJ2-7
abundance: .
d_gene: TRBD1
CDR3nt: TGCGCCAGCAGCCTTACCGGGACAGCGCACTACGAGCAGTACTTC
CDR3aa: CASSLTGTAHYEQYF

v_gene: TRBV20-1
j_gene: TRBJ1-4
abundance: .
d_gene: .
CDR3nt: TGCAGTGCTTGGGTGGGTGAAAAACTGTTTTTT
CDR3aa: CSAWVGEKLFF

v_gene: TRBV3-1
j_gene: TRBJ2-2
abundance: .
d_gene: .
CDR3nt: TGTGCCAGCAGCCCGAGTATGGGGGAACTCACCGGGGAGCTGTTTTTT
CDR3aa: CASSPSMGELTGELFF

v_gene: TRBV4-2
j_gene: TRBJ1-5
abundance: .
d_gene: .
CDR3nt: TGTGCCAGCAGCCAAGATATTGGGCAGAACCATCAGCCCCAGCATTTT
CDR3aa: CASSQDIGQNHQPQHF

v_gene: TRBV2
j_gene: TRBJ1-5
abundance: .
d_gene: .
CDR3nt: TGTGCCAGCAGTCCCGCGACAGTAATTCATCAGCCCCAGCATTTT
CDR3aa: CASSPATVIHQPQHF

v_gene: TRBV19
j_gene: TRBJ2-4
abundance: few
d_gene: .
CDR3nt: TGTGCCAGTAGTATGCAAGGTGGAAACATTCAGTACTTC
CDR3aa: CASSMQGGNIQYF

v_gene: TRBV7-3
j_gene: TRBJ2-5
abundance: .
d_gene: .
CDR3nt: TGTGCCAGCAGCTTAAGTCCCCGGGGGGCCGGCGATGAGCAGTACTTC
CDR3aa: CASSLSPRGAGDEQYF

v_gene: TRBV4-3
j_gene: TRBJ2-3
abundance: .
d_gene: .
CDR3nt: TGCGCCAGCAGCCCCAAAGGGCTGGGAGATACGCAGTATTTT
CDR3aa: CASSPKGLGDTQYF

v_gene: TRBV12-3/TRBV12-4
j_gene: TRBJ1-1
abundance: .
d_gene: .
CDR3nt: TGTGCCAGCAGACCTATCACGAACACTGAAGCTTTCTTT
CDR3aa: CASRPITNTEAFF

v_gene: TRBV4-1
j_gene: TRBJ2-3
abundance: .
d_gene: TRBD2
CDR3nt: TGCGCCAGCAGCCTTCGACTAGCTACAGATACGCAGTATTTT
CDR3aa: CASSLRLATDTQYF

v_gene: TRBV27
j_gene: TRBJ1-2
abundance: few
d_gene: TRBD1
CDR3nt: TGTGCCAGCAGTTCGGCCACAGGGGGCTCGGGCTACACCTTC
CDR3aa: CASSSATGGSGYTF

v_gene: TRBV6-1
j_gene: TRBJ1-2
abundance: few
d_gene: .
CDR3nt: TGTGCCAGCAATATCAGGAGTAACTATGGCTACACCTTC
CDR3aa: CASNIRSNYGYTF

v_gene: TRBV4-2
j_gene: TRBJ1-6
abundance: few
d_gene: TRBD1
CDR3nt: TGTGCCAGCAGCCAAGATTCCCCTCGACAGGGAGGTAATTCACCCCTCCACTTT
CDR3aa: CASSQDSPRQGGNSPLHF

v_gene: TRBV20-1
j_gene: TRBJ2-1
abundance: .
d_gene: TRBD2
CDR3nt: TGCAGTGCCGCCGGACTAGCGGGGTACAATGAGCAGTTCTTC
CDR3aa: CSAAGLAGYNEQFF

v_gene: TRBV7-8
j_gene: TRBJ2-2
abundance: .
d_gene: TRBD2
CDR3nt: TGTGCCAGCAGCTTTATGAGGCTAGCGGGGACCGGGGAGCTGTTTTTT
CDR3aa: CASSFMRLAGTGELFF

v_gene: TRBV28
j_gene: TRBJ1-2
abundance: .
d_gene: .
CDR3nt: TGTGCCAGCAGGTTGACAAGTTATGGCTACACCTTC
CDR3aa: CASRLTSYGYTF

v_gene: TRBV20-1
j_gene: TRBJ2-5
abundance: .
d_gene: .
CDR3nt: TGCAGTGCTAGAGTCACAGCGGAGACCCAGTACTTC
CDR3aa: CSARVTAETQYF

v_gene: TRBV20-1
j_gene: TRBJ1-1
abundance: .
d_gene: TRBD1
CDR3nt: TGCAGTGCTAGATACGGGACAGGCAGGTTCCCGAACACTGAAGCTTTCTTT
CDR3aa: CSARYGTGRFPNTEAFF

v_gene: TRBV12-3/TRBV12-4
j_gene: TRBJ2-7
abundance: .
d_gene: .
CDR3nt: TGTGCCAGCAGTAATGTAGCGAATGAGCAGTACTTC
CDR3aa: CASSNVANEQYF

v_gene: TRBV30
j_gene: TRBJ1-2
abundance: few
d_gene: .
CDR3nt: TGTGCCTGGAGCGCCGGCCACAGCGGCTATGGCTACACCTTC
CDR3aa: CAWSAGHSGYGYTF

v_gene: TRBV3-1
j_gene: TRBJ1-2
abundance: .
d_gene: .
CDR3nt: TGTGCCAGCAGCCAAGATGTAAGACCGACCATCTATGGCTACACCTTC
CDR3aa: CASSQDVRPTIYGYTF

v_gene: TRBV20-1
j_gene: TRBJ1-5
abundance: .
d_gene: TRBD1
CDR3nt: TGCAGTGCTAGGGGGACAGGCAGCAATCAGCCCCAGCATTTT
CDR3aa: CSARGTGSNQPQHF

v_gene: TRBV29-1
j_gene: TRBJ2-7
abundance: few
d_gene: TRBD2
CDR3nt: TGCAGCGTTGAAGACGGACTAGCGGGGGGCTACAATGAGCAGTACTTC
CDR3aa: CSVEDGLAGGYNEQYF

v_gene: TRBV12-3/TRBV12-4
j_gene: TRBJ2-5
abundance: few
d_gene: TRBD2
CDR3nt: TGTGCCAGCAGTGTCCGGGGGGGCAATGGGGAGACCCAGTACTTC
CDR3aa: CASSVRGGNGETQYF

v_gene: TRBV21-1
j_gene: TRBJ2-1
abundance: .
d_gene: .
CDR3nt: TGTGCCAGCCGCTTGGGAGCGGGGGGCGAGGACAATGAGCAGTTCTTC
CDR3aa: CASRLGAGGEDNEQFF

v_gene: TRBV4-1
j_gene: TRBJ2-7
abundance: few
d_gene: .
CDR3nt: TGCGCCAGCAGCCAAGAATTGGGGGGCGGCGATGAGCAGTACTTC
CDR3aa: CASSQELGGGDEQYF

v_gene: TRBV4-1
j_gene: TRBJ1-6
abundance: .
d_gene: .
CDR3nt: TGCGCCAGCAGCCAAGATCAATTAGGAGTCAGCTCCTATAATTCACCCCTCCACTTT
CDR3aa: CASSQDQLGVSSYNSPLHF

v_gene: TRBV7-2
j_gene: TRBJ2-1
abundance: few
d_gene: .
CDR3nt: TGTGCCAGCAGCACCTACACAGTGAGCTCCTACAATGAGCAGTTCTTC
CDR3aa: CASSTYTVSSYNEQFF

v_gene: TRBV20-1
j_gene: TRBJ2-4
abundance: .
d_gene: TRBD1
CDR3nt: TGCAGTGCTAGAGATGACAGGGCACTAGCCAAAAACATTCAGTACTTC
CDR3aa: CSARDDRALAKNIQYF

v_gene: TRBV12-3/TRBV12-4
j_gene: TRBJ2-1
abundance: .
d_gene: TRBD2
CDR3nt: TGTGCCAGCAGCCAACTAGCGGGGATACCCACCTACGAGCAGTTCTTC
CDR3aa: CASSQLAGIPTYEQFF

v_gene: TRBV6-1
j_gene: TRBJ1-3
abundance: few
d_gene: .
CDR3nt: TGTGCCAGCAGTGGGATGGGACCCGCGAATGGAAACACCATATATTTT
CDR3aa: CASSGMGPANGNTIYF

v_gene: TRBV18
j_gene: TRBJ1-5
abundance: few
d_gene: .
CDR3nt: TGTGCCAGCTCACCAGCGGCCGGGAATCAGCCCCAGCATTTT
CDR3aa: CASSPAAGNQPQHF

v_gene: TRBV14
j_gene: TRBJ1-2
abundance: few
d_gene: .
CDR3nt: TGTGCCAGCAGCCCGCAGAAGAGGCACGAATTAGGCTACACCTTC
CDR3aa: CASSPQKRHELGYTF

v_gene: TRBV6-5
j_gene: TRBJ2-7
abundance: many
d_gene: TRBD1
CDR3nt: TGTGCCAGCAGTTCGGGAAGGACAGGGTTTTACGAGCAGTACTTC
CDR3aa: CASSSGRTGFYEQYF

v_gene: TRBV5-1
j_gene: TRBJ2-5
abundance: many
d_gene: .
CDR3nt: TGCGCCAGCAGCTTGATGCCACAAGAGACCCAGTACTTC
CDR3aa: CASSLMPQETQYF

v_gene: TRBV20-1
j_gene: TRBJ2-7
abundance: .
d_gene: TRBD1
CDR3nt: TGCAGTGCCCGGGACAGGGTTTTAGAACCCTACGAGCAGTACTTC
CDR3aa: CSARDRVLEPYEQYF

v_gene: TRBV7-2
j_gene: TRBJ1-4
abundance: .
d_gene: .
CDR3nt: TGTGCCAGCAGCTTAAGGGGGGGTGAAAAACTGTTTTTT
CDR3aa: CASSLRGGEKLFF

v_gene: TRBV6-6
j_gene: TRBJ2-3
abundance: many
d_gene: TRBD1
CDR3nt: TGTGCCAGCAGTTATAAGGGACAGCTCACAGATACGCAGTATTTT
CDR3aa: CASSYKGQLTDTQYF

v_gene: TRBV10-3
j_gene: TRBJ2-5
abundance: .
d_gene: TRBD1
CDR3nt: TGTGCCATCAGCGATTCCGGGACAGGGGCAGGAAAGACCCAGTACTTC
CDR3aa: CAISDSGTGAGKTQYF